One and the same sample provided the 12 T cell receptor beta chains below, sequenced in a study of blood T cells in healthy people across ages. Together with a sample-barcoded 5' primer, a J-beta primer mix was included in a second PCR lasting about 7 to 12 cycles. TCRdb reanalysed the 5' RACE reads using MiXCR and keeps one entry per CDR3 protein. This table holds 1.6 million or so distinct CDR3 sequences, around 35% found once. Sample: blood. These TCRs come from a woman under 40 in good health.

Here the CDR3 reads CASSPLTDEQYF. The CDR3 region has the DNA TGTGCCAGCAGCCCGCTAACGGACGAGCAGTACTTC. The chain combines TRBV7-9 with TRBJ2-7; D is unclear. From germline, CDR1 is SEHNR and CDR2 FQNEAQ (reference sequence). The CDR3 runs to 12 residues. Trimming took off 5 bases at V and 5 bases at J, with 10 bases between the two ends.

The sample holds a few counts of this clonotype. The chain recombines TRBV14 with TRBJ1-1; D is perhaps TRBD1 (5 bases). This CDR3 is 14 amino acids long. Germline CDR1 and CDR2: SGHDN and FVKESK. Between the trimmed V and J ends, which lost 0 bases and 7 bases, there was a span of 12 bases. The CDR3 here is CASSQETPGHEAFF. CDR3 in DNA: TGTGCCAGCAGCCAAGAGACCCCCGGACATGAAGCTTTCTTT.

This sequence joins TRBV7-2 and TRBJ1-2; maybe TRBD1 (5 bases). CDR1 is SGHTA and CDR2 is FQGNSA in the germline V gene. V dropped 1 base and J dropped 8 bases, with 17 bases sitting between them. The CDR3 runs 15 residues. DNA of the CDR3: TGTGCCAGCAGCTTAGAGGTCCGGGGGTTGGTGGGCTACACCTTC. It translates to CASSLEVRGLVGYTF.

V usage is TRBV3-1 and J usage is TRBJ2-7, with 9 bases identical to TRBD1. The CDR3 sequence is 14 residues long. Germline values: CDR1 LGHDT, CDR2 YNNKEL (reference sequence). The trim removed 4 bases at V and 9 bases at J, leaving 10 bases unmatched. CDR3 in amino acids: CASSPGTGIFGQYF. The CDR3, as DNA: TGTGCCAGCAGCCCCGGGACAGGGATCTTCGGGCAGTACTTC.

The V gene is TRBV20-1, the J gene TRBJ2-5, with 11 positions matching TRBD2. Germline V CDR1 and CDR2: DFQATT, SNEGSKA (reference sequence). J was trimmed by 1 base and V by 3 bases; bases with no gene match: 10. This CDR3 is 17 amino acids long. CDR3 DNA: TGCAGTGCTAGTGTCCCTAGCGGGGGGCCCATCCAAGAGACCCAGTACTTC. Its translation is CSASVPSGGPIQETQYF.

The CDR3 DNA sequence: TGTGCCAGTAAAGGGGATGGGGGCTACACCTTC. It is translated as CASKGDGGYTF. This chain connects TRBV5-6 to TRBJ1-2; TRBD1 is a possible D gene (5 bases). This CDR3 is built from 11 residues. CDR1 and CDR2 from the germline V gene are SGHDT and YYEEEE. Between the trimmed V and J ends, which lost 8 bases and 8 bases, there was a span of 13 bases.

This clonotype occurred a few times. The chain employs TRBV12-3 or TRBV12-4 and TRBJ1-4; D uncertain. This CDR3 region has 14 residues. V was cut by 3 bases and J by 4 bases, with 9 bases left in between. CDR3 nucleotide sequence: TGTGCCAGCAGTTTGGGTCTGATTAATGAAAAACTGTTTTTT. Protein product: CASSLGLINEKLFF.

The chain couples TRBV6-5 to TRBJ2-7, with 11 positions matching TRBD1. This CDR3 contains 20 residues. The germline CDR1 and CDR2 sequences are MNHEY and SVGAGI. V lost 0 bases, J lost 0 bases, and 13 bases stayed unmatched. The CDR3 DNA reads TGTGCCAGCAGTTACTCGTGGCCTAAGCCCGGGACAGGGGGCTCCTACGAGCAGTACTTC. Its protein is CASSYSWPKPGTGGSYEQYF.

This rearrangement joins TRBV6-1 to TRBJ2-3; either TRBD1 or TRBD2 may fit D (6 bases each). There are 18 residues in the CDR3. The germline V and J ends were trimmed by 6 bases and 2 bases, with 24 bases remaining between them. CDR1 and CDR2 (germline): MNHNS, SASEGT. The CDR3 sequence: CASSEIPGDSPTTDTQYF. Written as DNA, the CDR3 is TGTGCCAGCAGCGAAATTCCAGGGGACTCACCGACCACAGATACGCAGTATTTT.

With regard to this clonotype: The junction and the germline gene differ at one end; a read error may be behind it. The J gene is TRBJ1-2, the V gene TRBV6-5; no reliable D call. There are 14 residues in the CDR3. The germline CDR1 and CDR2 sequences are MNHEY and SVGAGI. The CDR3 DNA reads as TGTGCCGGCAGCAAACAAGGGATATTCTATGGCTACACCTTC. Amino acids: CAGSKQGIFYGYTF.

V and J are TRBV7-2 and TRBJ2-7, with TRBD1 matching 7 bases. The germline CDR1 and CDR2 sequences are SGHTA and FQGNSA. V gave up 5 bases and J gave up 2 bases; unmatched junction bases: 9. The CDR3 has 15 residues. In DNA form, the CDR3 reads TGTGCCAGCAGCGTTCTTCCCGGGACAGCCTACGAGCAGTACTTC. Protein product: CASSVLPGTAYEQYF.

This clonotype was observed once. V gene TRBV20-1 combines with J gene TRBJ1-1; D gene unclear. The CDR3 sequence is 15 residues long. The germline V and J ends were trimmed by 2 bases and 0 bases, with 13 bases remaining between them. Germline V CDR1 and CDR2: DFQATT, SNEGSKA (reference sequence). The CDR3 region has the DNA TGCAGTGCTAGAAATAGGGTGGGCCTGAACACTGAAGCTTTCTTT. It specifies CSARNRVGLNTEAFF.